The TCR beta chain described here comes from a study of shared clonotypes between healthy human individuals (dated by TCRdb to 2018 to 2020). The study in broad terms: The cohort included a few men and a couple of women between 18 and 49 years of age. Per donor, three plates each were used for CD4 naive and CD4 memory, two for CD8 naive, and one for CD8 memory. The study deeply sequenced blood TCR repertoires of five healthy adults to estimate repertoire size and the extent of clonotype sharing between individuals. Libraries were prepared and TCR repertoires were sequenced by different laboratories using diverse techniques, in order to increase sequencing depth and limit assay-specific biases. Leukapheresis yielded between about 0.85 and 10 billion PBMCs per donor.

V is cut by 2 bases and J by 7 bases, and the space between the germline ends is 13 bases. The CDR3, cysteine through phenylalanine, is 14 amino acids long. Only the CDR3 region is kept as DNA, spanning 42 bases read in frame from base 1. The germline V gene sets CDR1 to ENHRY and CDR2 to SYGVKD. Using the deep immunoSEQ assay, TCR CDR3 regions were amplified from genomic DNA by multiplex PCR. Extracted genomic DNA from each cell subset was distributed evenly across all wells of several immunoSEQ 96-well plates, and each plate was treated as a replicate. For sorted subsets, roughly 200 ng of genomic DNA, equivalent to 30,000 or so T cell genomes, went into each replicate PCR. Purified libraries were measured with a Qubit 3.0 fluorometer, size-checked on a Bioanalyzer 2100, and measured again with the KAPA Library Quantification kit. Every immunoSEQ 96-well plate was sequenced on a separate single-read 150-cycle Illumina NextSeq 550 flow cell. In the source study's methods: The immunoSEQ output contained only junctional sequences without quality scores, so filtering could not match that applied to full-length reads. Sequences were annotated with PyIR, a Python wrapper for IgBLAST v1.9, using IMGT germline references to assign V/J genes and CDR3. Reads were filtered out if the reads had weak V/J assignments (E-value above 1e-6), no CDR3, stop codons, out-of-frame junctions, or ambiguous translated residues. V3J clonotypes were defined by identical inferred V gene, J gene, and CDR3 amino acid sequence. Percentage overlap between repertoires was calculated by dividing the number of shared unique clonotypes by the size of the smaller repertoire. RTK rarefaction, the Chao1 estimator, and Recon v2.1 estimates of unobserved clonotypes were used to assess repertoire richness. Generation probabilities were computed with OLGA for all TCRbeta clonotypes obtained by the gDNA method from a few donors. TCRdb mirrors the immuneACCESS table, restricted to in-frame sequences. Some clones are absent from its copies; in checked studies, under half trace to an unresolved V gene, and the reason for the others is unknown. V and J calls and clone size are as listed in that table; D and trimming were resolved from the DNA. This sample has a few hundred thousand clones in its table, and around 86% of those were observed once. The ten top clones hold around 15% of the sample.

Overall study outcomes, separate from this receptor: Based on pairwise subsampling, the degree of clonotype sharing among donors was expected to be affected by sequencing depth. Naive subsets generally had larger estimated clonotype richness than memory subsets. Because the study included a small number of donors, the genetic and exposure-history diversity represented was limited. Around 5.4% of naive CD4, roughly 3.6% of naive CD8, approximately 2% of memory CD4, and about 0.4% of memory CD8 clonotypes were shared across a handful of donors. Even with the large sequencing depth, rarefaction of the sorted-subset datasets indicated that sequencing was incomplete. Higher generation probabilities were observed for clonotypes shared by all four sorted-subset donors than for non-shared clonotypes. Sampling was restricted to blood, and TCR repertoires in tissue are likely to differ from TCR repertoires in blood.

Donors were healthy HIV-negative adults with no recently reported acute infections or vaccinations. Every donor was a Caucasian adult living in Nashville, Tennessee, USA. CD8 memory samples were composed of magnetically selected CD45RO+ cells combined with CCR7-negative CD45RA+ effector memory (TemRA) cells. Blood was obtained by leukapheresis, after which PBMCs were separated by Ficoll-Histopaque density gradient centrifugation and cryopreserved in liquid nitrogen vapor phase. Purity and quantity of every magnetically sorted T cell population were checked by analytical flow cytometry. Each sorted fraction had its genomic DNA isolated and then quantified by UV absorbance on a Nanodrop 2000c. Of note for this clone: This clone's antigen is unknown. Nothing much larger sits one base from this clone, and base qualities are not available.

The V gene is TRBV10-3 and the J gene is TRBJ2-3; the D gene assignment is perhaps TRBD1 or TRBD2, with each matching 5 bases. Material: memory CD8+ T cells sorted from blood. This specimen's cell subset or site label, per the study, means: CD45RO+ cells pooled with CCR7-negative TemRA cells. This clonotype originated in a man aged 18 to 29 in good health. The nucleotide sequence is given as TGTGCCATCAGTGAGCCCTCGGGGACCCATACGCAGTATTTT. Its translation reads: CAISEPSGTHTQYF.